Each of the 6 T cell receptor beta chains below was sequenced from the same sample in a study of blood T cell repertoires in COVID-19. Produced via immunoSEQ multiplex PCR; TCRdb's table is partial and in-frame only. The table has about 230,000 clones, 88% seen once. The sample consisted of PBMCs or T cells enriched from blood (not recorded which). The receptors originated from a woman aged 40 to 49 with acute COVID-19.

This clone was seen a single time. The rearrangement uses TRBV19 and TRBJ2-5, with 7 bases lining up with TRBD1. Unmatched junction bases numbered 13, after V lost 4 bases and J lost 5 bases. CDR1 and CDR2 from the germline V gene are LNHDA and SQIVND (reference sequence). The CDR3 sequence is 16 residues long. CDR3 coding DNA: TGTGCCAGTAGTAGGGCAGGGGGTAAGGTCGGGGAGACCCAGTACTTC. Amino acid sequence: CASSRAGGKVGETQYF.

CDR3 nucleotides: TGTGCCAGCAGTTACCATGGGGTGCCGGGGGGCTACACCTTC. Translated: CASSYHGVPGGYTF. The J gene is TRBJ1-2, the V gene TRBV7-2; D not certain. The CDR3 is 14 residues long. V lost 6 bases, J lost 8 bases, and 19 bases lay in between. Germline V gene lookup returns CDR1 SGHTA and CDR2 FQGNSA.

The chain is built from TRBV11-2 and TRBJ1-5; the D is unclear. From germline, CDR1 is SGHAT and CDR2 FQNNGV. Deletions cut 5 bases from V and 0 bases from J, with 14 bases between. This CDR3 is 16 amino acids long. The DNA of the CDR3 is TGTGCCAGCAGCCCCTCGCGTGGGAGTAGCAATCAGCCCCAGCATTTT. Its translation: CASSPSRGSSNQPQHF.

The chain combines TRBV3-1 (or the pseudogene TRBV3-2) with TRBJ1-3; D is possibly TRBD1 (5 bases). CDR1 LGHDT and CDR2 YNNKEL come from the germline V gene (reference sequence). The CDR3 covers 16 residues. V was pared by 2 bases and J by 7 bases, with 18 bases between. The CDR3 coding sequence is TGTGCCAGCAGCCAAAAAGCGGGACCGCTCAGGAACACCATATATTTT. Protein: CASSQKAGPLRNTIYF.

V usage is TRBV6-2 or TRBV6-3 and J usage is TRBJ2-2, with 10 bases lining up with TRBD2. J gave up 5 bases and V 4 bases, and 10 bases lay outside the gene matches. Looked up from germline, CDR1 is MNHEY and CDR2 is SVGEGT. The CDR3 spans 17 residues. The CDR3 spells CASSSLLSGRRTGELFF. In nucleotides, the CDR3 is TGTGCCAGCAGTTCCTTGCTTAGCGGGAGGCGGACCGGGGAGCTGTTTTTT.

The gene calls are TRBV5-5 and TRBJ1-2; D is unresolved. Between the trimmed V and J ends, which lost 5 bases and 0 bases, there was a span of 14 bases. The CDR3 has 15 amino acids. The germline V gene encodes CDR1 SGHKS and CDR2 YYEKEE (reference sequence). The CDR3 DNA sequence: TGTGCCAGCAGTCCGGAGGCTCCAGCTAACTATGGCTACACCTTC. It specifies CASSPEAPANYGYTF.